What follows describes a single T cell receptor beta chain. J gave up 6 bases and V 5 bases, and 10 bases lay outside the gene matches. The CDR3 is 14 residues long. The germline V gene encodes CDR1 SEHNR and CDR2 FQNEAQ (reference sequence). Here immunoSEQ multiplex PCR was the method, and the copy in TCRdb shows in-frame clones only, minus some. The sample records approximately 5,000 clones, 80% to 85% being singletons. These data belong to a study of T cell repertoires in ileal Crohn's disease. The origin of this receptor is an adult with Crohn's disease. The chain couples TRBV7-9 to TRBJ2-7; 7 nucleotides align to TRBD1. Sequencing used ileal tissue. The CDR3 nucleotides read TGTGCCAGCAGCCAAGCGGCAGGGGGTGGCGAGCAGTACTTC. This codes for CASSQAAGGGEQYF.